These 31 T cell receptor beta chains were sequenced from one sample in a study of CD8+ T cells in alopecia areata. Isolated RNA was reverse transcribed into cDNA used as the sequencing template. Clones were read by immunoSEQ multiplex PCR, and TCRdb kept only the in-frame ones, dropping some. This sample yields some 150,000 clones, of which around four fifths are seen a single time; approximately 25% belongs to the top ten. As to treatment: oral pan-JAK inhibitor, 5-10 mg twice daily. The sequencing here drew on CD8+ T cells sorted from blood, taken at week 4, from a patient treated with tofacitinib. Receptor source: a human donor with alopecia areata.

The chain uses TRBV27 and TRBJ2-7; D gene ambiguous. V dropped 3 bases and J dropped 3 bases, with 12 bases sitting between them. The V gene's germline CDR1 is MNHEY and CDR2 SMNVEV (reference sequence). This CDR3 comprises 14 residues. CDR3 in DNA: TGTGCCAGCAGTTTCGACAAGGTCGGCTACGAGCAGTACTTC. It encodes CASSFDKVGYEQYF.

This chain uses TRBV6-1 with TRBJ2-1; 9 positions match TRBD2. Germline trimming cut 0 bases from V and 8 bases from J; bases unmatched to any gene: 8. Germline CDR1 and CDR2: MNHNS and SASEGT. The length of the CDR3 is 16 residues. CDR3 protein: CASSEALAGEMYEQFF. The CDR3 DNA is TGTGCCAGCAGTGAAGCACTAGCGGGTGAGATGTATGAGCAGTTCTTC.

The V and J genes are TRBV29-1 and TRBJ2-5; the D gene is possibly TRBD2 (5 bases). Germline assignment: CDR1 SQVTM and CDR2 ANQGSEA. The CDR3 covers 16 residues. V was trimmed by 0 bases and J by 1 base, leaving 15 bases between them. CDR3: CSVEDTGWNGQETQYF. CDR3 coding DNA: TGCAGCGTTGAAGATACGGGGTGGAACGGCCAAGAGACCCAGTACTTC.

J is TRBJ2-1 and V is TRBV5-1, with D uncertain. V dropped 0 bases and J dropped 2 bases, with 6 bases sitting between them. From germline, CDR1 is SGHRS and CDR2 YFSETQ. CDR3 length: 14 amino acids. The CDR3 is CASSLGSPYNEQFF. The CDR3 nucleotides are TGCGCCAGCAGCTTGGGTTCCCCCTACAATGAGCAGTTCTTC.

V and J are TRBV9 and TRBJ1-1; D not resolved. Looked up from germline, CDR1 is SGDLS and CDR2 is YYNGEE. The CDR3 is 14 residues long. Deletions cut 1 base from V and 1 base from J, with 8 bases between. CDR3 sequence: CASSVREGNTEAFF. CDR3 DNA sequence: TGTGCCAGCAGCGTAAGAGAGGGGAACACTGAAGCTTTCTTT. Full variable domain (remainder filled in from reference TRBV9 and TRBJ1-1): DSGVTQTPKHLITATGQRVTLRCSPRSGDLSVYWYQQSLDQGLQFLIQYYNGEERAKGNILERFSAQQFPDLHSELNLSSLELGDSALYFCASSVREGNTEAFFGQGTRLTVV.

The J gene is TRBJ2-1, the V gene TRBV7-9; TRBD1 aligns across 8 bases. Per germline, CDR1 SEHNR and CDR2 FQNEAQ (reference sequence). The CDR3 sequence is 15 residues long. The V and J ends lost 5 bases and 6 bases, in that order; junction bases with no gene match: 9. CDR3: CASSPRDRFGNEQFF. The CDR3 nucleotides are TGTGCCAGCAGCCCAAGGGACAGGTTTGGCAATGAGCAGTTCTTC.

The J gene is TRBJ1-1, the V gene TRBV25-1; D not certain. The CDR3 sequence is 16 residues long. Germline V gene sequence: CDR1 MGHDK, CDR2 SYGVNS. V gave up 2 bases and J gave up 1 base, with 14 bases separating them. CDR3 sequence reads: CASSEGSWGKNTEAFF. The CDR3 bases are TGTGCCAGCAGTGAAGGTAGTTGGGGAAAGAACACTGAAGCTTTCTTT.

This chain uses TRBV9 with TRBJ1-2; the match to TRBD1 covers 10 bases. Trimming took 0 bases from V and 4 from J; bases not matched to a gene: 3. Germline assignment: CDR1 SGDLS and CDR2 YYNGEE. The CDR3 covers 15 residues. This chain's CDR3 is CASSVVGQGSYGYTF. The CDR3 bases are TGTGCCAGCAGCGTAGTGGGACAGGGGTCCTATGGCTACACCTTC.

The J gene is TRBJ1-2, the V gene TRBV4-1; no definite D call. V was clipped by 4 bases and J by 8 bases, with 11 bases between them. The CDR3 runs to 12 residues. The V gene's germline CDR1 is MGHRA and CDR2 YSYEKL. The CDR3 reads CASSPDHRGYTF. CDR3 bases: TGCGCCAGCAGCCCAGACCACCGCGGCTACACCTTC.

This CDR3 is CASSFLGYEQYF. CDR3 coding DNA: TGTGCCAGCAGCTTCTTAGGCTACGAGCAGTACTTC. The chain has TRBV7-9 and TRBJ2-7; the D is unclear. The CDR3 sequence is 12 residues long. Trimming stripped 3 bases from V and 3 bases from J, with 6 bases between. In germline, CDR1 is SEHNR, CDR2 FQNEAQ (reference sequence).

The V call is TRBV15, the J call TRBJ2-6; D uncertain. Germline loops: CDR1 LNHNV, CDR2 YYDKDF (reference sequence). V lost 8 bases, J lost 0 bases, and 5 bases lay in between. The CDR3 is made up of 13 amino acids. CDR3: CATSISGANVLTF. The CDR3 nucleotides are TGTGCCACCTCGATCTCTGGGGCCAACGTCCTGACTTTC.

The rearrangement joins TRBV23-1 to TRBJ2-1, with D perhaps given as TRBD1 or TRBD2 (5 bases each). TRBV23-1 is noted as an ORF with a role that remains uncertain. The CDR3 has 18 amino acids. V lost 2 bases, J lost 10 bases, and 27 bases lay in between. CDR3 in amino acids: CASSQPPPGRSWGLEQFF. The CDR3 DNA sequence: TGCGCCAGCAGTCAACCTCCACCGGGACGATCCTGGGGGTTGGAGCAGTTCTTC.

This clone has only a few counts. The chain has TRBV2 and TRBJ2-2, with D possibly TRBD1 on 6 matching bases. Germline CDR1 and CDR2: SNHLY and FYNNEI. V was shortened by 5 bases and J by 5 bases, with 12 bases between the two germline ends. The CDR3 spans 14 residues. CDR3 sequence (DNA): TGTGCCAGCAGTACGACCAGGGGAACCGGGGAGCTGTTTTTT. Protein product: CASSTTRGTGELFF.

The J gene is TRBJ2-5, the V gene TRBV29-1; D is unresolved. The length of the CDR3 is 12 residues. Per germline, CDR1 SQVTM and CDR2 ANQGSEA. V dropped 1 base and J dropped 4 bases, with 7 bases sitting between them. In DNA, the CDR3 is TGCAGCGTTGAAGTGGACGTAGAGACCCAGTACTTC. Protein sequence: CSVEVDVETQYF. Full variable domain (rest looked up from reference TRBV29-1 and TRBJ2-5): SAVISQKPSRDICQRGTSLTIQCQVDSQVTMMFWYRQQPGQSLTLIATANQGSEATYESGFVIDKFPISRPNLTFSTLTVSNMSPEDSSIYLCSVEVDVETQYFGPGTRLLVL.

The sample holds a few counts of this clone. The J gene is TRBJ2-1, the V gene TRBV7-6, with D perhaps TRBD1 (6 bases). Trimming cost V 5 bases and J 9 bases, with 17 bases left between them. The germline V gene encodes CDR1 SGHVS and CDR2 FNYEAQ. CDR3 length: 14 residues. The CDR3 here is CASSGLGAALEQFF. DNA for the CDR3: TGTGCCAGCAGCGGGCTGGGGGCGGCCCTTGAGCAGTTCTTC. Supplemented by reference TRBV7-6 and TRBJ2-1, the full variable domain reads GAGVSQSPRYKVTKRGQDVALRCDPISGHVSLYWYRQALGQGPEFLTYFNYEAQQDKSGLPNDRFSAERPEGSISTLTIQRTEQRDSAMYRCASSGLGAALEQFFGPGTRLTVL.

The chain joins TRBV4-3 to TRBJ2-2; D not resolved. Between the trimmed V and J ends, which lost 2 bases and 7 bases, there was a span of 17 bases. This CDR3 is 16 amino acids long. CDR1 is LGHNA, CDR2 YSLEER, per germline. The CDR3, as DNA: TGCGCCAGCAGCCAAAGGCAAGAAGACCCAGTCGGGGAGCTGTTTTTT. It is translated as CASSQRQEDPVGELFF.

The CDR3: CASSSAGPSYNEQFF. DNA of the CDR3: TGTGCCAGCAGTTCAGCGGGGCCCTCCTACAATGAGCAGTTCTTC. The chain joins TRBV6-5 to TRBJ2-1; 7 positions match TRBD2. This CDR3 region has 15 residues. Germline V lookup: CDR1 MNHEY, CDR2 SVGAGI. V lost 4 bases to trimming and J lost 0 bases; unmatched junction nucleotides: 3.

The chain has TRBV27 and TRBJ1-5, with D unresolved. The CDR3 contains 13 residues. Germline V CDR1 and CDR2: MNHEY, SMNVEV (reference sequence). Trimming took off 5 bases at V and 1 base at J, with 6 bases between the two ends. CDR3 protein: CASSGWSNQPQHF. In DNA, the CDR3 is TGTGCCAGCAGTGGGTGGAGCAATCAGCCCCAGCATTTT.

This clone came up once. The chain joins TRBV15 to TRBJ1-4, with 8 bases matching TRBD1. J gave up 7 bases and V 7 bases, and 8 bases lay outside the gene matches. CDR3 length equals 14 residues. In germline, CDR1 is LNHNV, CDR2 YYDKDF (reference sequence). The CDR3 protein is CATTHRGSAEKLFF. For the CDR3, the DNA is TGTGCCACCACCCACAGGGGGTCGGCTGAAAAACTGTTTTTT. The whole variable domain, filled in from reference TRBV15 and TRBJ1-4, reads DAMVIQNPRYQVTQFGKPVTLSCSQTLNHNVMYWYQQKSSQAPKLLFHYYDKDFNNEADTPDNFQSRRPNTSFCFLDIRSPGLGDTAMYLCATTHRGSAEKLFFGSGTQLSVL.

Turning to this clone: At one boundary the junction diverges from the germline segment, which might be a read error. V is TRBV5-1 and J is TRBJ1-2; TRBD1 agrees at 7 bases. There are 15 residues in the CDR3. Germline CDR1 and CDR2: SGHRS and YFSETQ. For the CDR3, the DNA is TGCGCCAGCAGCCGAACAGGGGAAGCTAACTATGGCTATACCTTC. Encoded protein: CASSRTGEANYGYTF.

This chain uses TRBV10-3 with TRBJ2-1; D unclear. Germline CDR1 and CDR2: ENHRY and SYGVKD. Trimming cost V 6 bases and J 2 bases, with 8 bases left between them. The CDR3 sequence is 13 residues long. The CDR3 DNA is TGTGCCATCAGGGTCCCTACCTACAATGAGCAGTTCTTC. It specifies CAIRVPTYNEQFF.

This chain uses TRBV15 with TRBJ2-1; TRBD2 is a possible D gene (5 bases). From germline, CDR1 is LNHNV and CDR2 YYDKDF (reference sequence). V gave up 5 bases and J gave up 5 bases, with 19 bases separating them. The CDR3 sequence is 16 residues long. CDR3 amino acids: CATSWGLERYNNEQFF. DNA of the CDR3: TGTGCCACCAGCTGGGGTCTGGAGCGGTATAACAATGAGCAGTTCTTC.

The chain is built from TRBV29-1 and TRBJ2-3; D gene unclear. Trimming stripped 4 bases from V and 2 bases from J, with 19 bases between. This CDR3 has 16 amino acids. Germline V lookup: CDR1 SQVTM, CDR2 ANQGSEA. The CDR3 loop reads CSVVLPDRQFTDTQYF. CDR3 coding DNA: TGCAGCGTTGTTTTACCTGACCGACAATTCACAGATACGCAGTATTTT.

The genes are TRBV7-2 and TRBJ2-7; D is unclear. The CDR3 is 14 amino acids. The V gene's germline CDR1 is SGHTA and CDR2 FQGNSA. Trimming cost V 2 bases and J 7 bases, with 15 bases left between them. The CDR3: CASSLNLLPKEQYF. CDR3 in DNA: TGTGCCAGCAGCTTAAATTTACTCCCTAAAGAGCAGTACTTC.

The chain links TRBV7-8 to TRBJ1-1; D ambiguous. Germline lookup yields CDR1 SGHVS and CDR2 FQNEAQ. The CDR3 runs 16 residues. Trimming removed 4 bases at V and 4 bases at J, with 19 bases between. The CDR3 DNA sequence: TGTGCCAGCAGCTATTACCTGGACGGGATGGGCACTGAAGCTTTCTTT. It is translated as CASSYYLDGMGTEAFF.

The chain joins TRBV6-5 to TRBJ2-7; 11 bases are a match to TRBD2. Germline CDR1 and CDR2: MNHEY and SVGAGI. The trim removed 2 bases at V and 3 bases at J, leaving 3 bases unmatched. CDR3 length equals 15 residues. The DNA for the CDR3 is TGTGCCAGCAGTTACGGGACTAGCGGATTCTACGAGCAGTACTTC. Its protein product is CASSYGTSGFYEQYF.

The CDR3 sequence: CASSQDPGVNSPLHF. CDR3 nucleotides: TGCGCCAGCAGCCAAGACCCAGGGGTGAATTCACCCCTCCACTTT. The chain employs TRBV4-3 and TRBJ1-6; D is perhaps TRBD1 (6 bases). V was shortened by 0 bases and J by 7 bases, with 10 bases between the two germline ends. CDR1 and CDR2 (germline): LGHNA, YSLEER. The CDR3 has 15 residues.

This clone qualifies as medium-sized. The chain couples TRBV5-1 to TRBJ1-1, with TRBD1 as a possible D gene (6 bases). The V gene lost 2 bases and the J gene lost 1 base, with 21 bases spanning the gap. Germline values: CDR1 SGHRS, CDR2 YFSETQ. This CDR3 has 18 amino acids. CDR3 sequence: CASSFMDGGHGSNTEAFF. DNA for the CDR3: TGCGCCAGCAGCTTCATGGACGGGGGACACGGTTCGAACACTGAAGCTTTCTTT.

The CDR3 loop is CASRITQGAPYSPLHF. CDR3 nucleotide sequence: TGTGCCAGCAGAATCACGCAGGGGGCGCCTTATTCACCCCTCCACTTT. The chain couples TRBV27 to TRBJ1-6; TRBD1 matches 8 bases. CDR1 and CDR2 (germline): MNHEY, SMNVEV (reference sequence). V dropped 6 bases and J dropped 8; count of bases not matched to a gene: 12. This CDR3 is built from 16 residues.

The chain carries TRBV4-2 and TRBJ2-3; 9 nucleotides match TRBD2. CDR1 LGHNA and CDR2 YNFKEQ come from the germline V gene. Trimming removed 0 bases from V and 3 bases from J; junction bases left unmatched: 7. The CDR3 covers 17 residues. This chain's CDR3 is CASSQESGGNPTDTQYF. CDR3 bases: TGTGCCAGCAGCCAAGAGAGCGGGGGGAACCCGACAGATACGCAGTATTTT.

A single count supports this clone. CDR3 amino acids: CASSLRGESRGYTF. The DNA for the CDR3 is TGTGCCAGCAGTTTAAGGGGTGAAAGTAGAGGCTACACCTTC. The chain joins TRBV27 to TRBJ1-2, with a tentative D call TRBD1 (5 bases). The germline V gene has CDR1 MNHEY and CDR2 SMNVEV (reference sequence). The CDR3 runs 14 residues. Trimming pared 2 bases from V and 8 bases from J, leaving 15 bases between.